The rows below give T cell receptor beta chains drawn from one sample of a study of HIV-infected children after antiretroviral therapy interruption. TCRdb reprocessed the 3' RACE reads with MiXCR, giving one entry per CDR3 protein. This sample has about 40,000 distinct CDR3 sequences, with about 6% found just once. Sequencing used CD45RA+ CD4+ T cells from PBMCs, pooled from several time points, obtained from a donor given antiretroviral therapy, either interrupted or continuous. Every receptor here comes from a pool of human donors with HIV. CDR3s include the opening cysteine and the closing phenylalanine or tryptophan. The D gene is left open where the match is weak. A row's size may be missing; if present it is once, few, many or a size class.

d_gene: TRBD2
v_gene: TRBV28
j_gene: TRBJ2-3
abundance: many
CDR3aa: CASSSGLASSTQYF
CDR3nt: TGTGCCAGCAGTTCTGGACTAGCGAGTTCTACGCAGTATTTT

d_gene: TRBD2
v_gene: TRBV13
j_gene: TRBJ2-7
abundance: few
CDR3aa: CASSSLSGSTYEQYF
CDR3nt: TGTGCCAGCAGCTCTCTAAGCGGGAGTACCTACGAGCAGTACTTC

d_gene: -
v_gene: TRBV7-2
j_gene: TRBJ2-3
abundance: many
CDR3aa: CASSSLRHRHTDTQYF
CDR3nt: TGTGCCAGCAGCAGCCTACGACACAGACACACAGATACGCAGTATTTT

d_gene: -
v_gene: TRBV6-1
j_gene: TRBJ1-1
abundance: many
CDR3aa: CASSELLAFF
CDR3nt: TGTGCCAGCAGTGAATTACTTGCTTTCTTT

d_gene: TRBD1
v_gene: TRBV7-2
j_gene: TRBJ1-2
abundance: many
CDR3aa: CASSLEGIQGAHGYTF
CDR3nt: TGTGCCAGCAGCTTAGAGGGGATACAGGGGGCGCATGGCTACACCTTC

d_gene: -
v_gene: TRBV7-9
j_gene: TRBJ1-3
abundance: many
CDR3aa: CASSPEFAISGNTIYF
CDR3nt: TGTGCCAGCAGCCCGGAGTTCGCGATATCTGGAAACACCATATATTTT

d_gene: -
v_gene: TRBV5-6
j_gene: TRBJ2-1
abundance: few
CDR3aa: CASSLRAGAGYEQFF
CDR3nt: TGTGCCAGCAGCTTGAGGGCAGGGGCGGGCTATGAGCAGTTCTTC

d_gene: TRBD2
v_gene: TRBV7-2
j_gene: TRBJ2-7
abundance: -
CDR3aa: CASSLKRGQPYEQYF
CDR3nt: TGTGCCAGCAGCTTAAAGCGGGGGCAACCCTACGAGCAGTACTTC

d_gene: -
v_gene: TRBV24-1
j_gene: TRBJ2-3
abundance: -
CDR3aa: CATSSSMERGVADTQYF
CDR3nt: TGTGCCACCAGCAGCAGTATGGAACGCGGGGTAGCAGATACGCAGTATTTT

d_gene: -
v_gene: TRBV12-3/TRBV12-4
j_gene: TRBJ2-3
abundance: few
CDR3aa: CASSPQGLRTDTQYF
CDR3nt: TGTGCCAGCAGCCCCCAGGGGCTAAGGACAGATACGCAGTATTTT

d_gene: -
v_gene: TRBV20-1
j_gene: TRBJ2-7
abundance: few
CDR3aa: CSARAPRENPYEQYF
CDR3nt: TGCAGTGCTAGAGCCCCCCGGGAGAACCCCTACGAGCAGTACTTC

d_gene: -
v_gene: TRBV28
j_gene: TRBJ2-7
abundance: many
CDR3aa: CASSFSRGNRGEQYF
CDR3nt: TGTGCCAGCAGTTTTTCTCGGGGTAACCGGGGCGAGCAGTACTTC

d_gene: -
v_gene: TRBV12-3/TRBV12-4
j_gene: TRBJ1-4
abundance: many
CDR3aa: CASRTTATNEKLFF
CDR3nt: TGTGCCAGCAGGACGACAGCAACTAATGAAAAACTGTTTTTT

d_gene: -
v_gene: TRBV20-1
j_gene: TRBJ2-3
abundance: many
CDR3aa: CSVINRGSITDTQYF
CDR3nt: TGCAGTGTTATTAACAGAGGGTCTATCACAGATACGCAGTATTTT

d_gene: -
v_gene: TRBV28
j_gene: TRBJ2-5
abundance: -
CDR3aa: CASSLWSEETQYF
CDR3nt: TGTGCCAGCAGTTTATGGTCCGAAGAGACCCAGTACTTC

d_gene: TRBD2
v_gene: TRBV7-2
j_gene: TRBJ2-7
abundance: few
CDR3aa: CASSLVAGRGYF
CDR3nt: TGTGCCAGCAGCTTAGTAGCGGGAAGGGGGTACTTC

d_gene: TRBD1
v_gene: TRBV6-5
j_gene: TRBJ2-7
abundance: -
CDR3aa: CASKQGVRYEQYF
CDR3nt: TGTGCCAGTAAACAGGGGGTTCGCTACGAGCAGTACTTC

d_gene: -
v_gene: TRBV7-2
j_gene: TRBJ1-1
abundance: -
CDR3aa: CASSLPTVSVSTEAFF
CDR3nt: TGTGCCAGCAGCTTACCAACGGTCTCGGTGAGCACTGAAGCTTTCTTT

d_gene: -
v_gene: TRBV12-3/TRBV12-4
j_gene: TRBJ2-5
abundance: -
CDR3aa: CASSSRQGGETQYF
CDR3nt: TGTGCCAGCAGTTCAAGACAGGGAGGCGAGACCCAGTACTTC

d_gene: -
v_gene: TRBV27
j_gene: TRBJ1-1
abundance: many
CDR3aa: CASSLTPQGSEAFF
CDR3nt: TGTGCCAGCAGTTTAACCCCGCAGGGCTCTGAAGCTTTCTTT

d_gene: TRBD1
v_gene: TRBV27
j_gene: TRBJ2-1
abundance: many
CDR3aa: CASSRTGGSYNEQFF
CDR3nt: TGTGCCAGCAGTCGAACAGGGGGTTCCTACAATGAGCAGTTCTTC

d_gene: TRBD2
v_gene: TRBV12-3/TRBV12-4
j_gene: TRBJ2-7
abundance: many
CDR3aa: CASSFRGVVAGGFEQYF
CDR3nt: TGTGCCAGCAGTTTTAGAGGGGTCGTAGCGGGAGGTTTCGAGCAGTACTTC

d_gene: TRBD1
v_gene: TRBV28
j_gene: TRBJ1-5
abundance: many
CDR3aa: CASRRRTGRGNNQPQHF
CDR3nt: TGTGCCAGCAGACGAAGGACAGGGAGAGGTAACAATCAGCCCCAGCATTTT

d_gene: -
v_gene: TRBV10-3
j_gene: TRBJ2-7
abundance: many
CDR3aa: CATAPGPTLNEQYF
CDR3nt: TGTGCCACCGCCCCGGGACCCACTTTAAACGAGCAGTACTTC

d_gene: TRBD1
v_gene: TRBV12-3/TRBV12-4
j_gene: TRBJ2-7
abundance: many
CDR3aa: CASSRQGFNEQYF
CDR3nt: TGTGCCAGCAGCAGACAGGGGTTCAACGAGCAGTACTTC

d_gene: TRBD1
v_gene: TRBV18
j_gene: TRBJ1-2
abundance: -
CDR3aa: CASSDGTGGTYGYTF
CDR3nt: TGTGCCAGCTCAGACGGGACAGGGGGCACCTATGGCTACACCTTC

d_gene: -
v_gene: TRBV6-1
j_gene: TRBJ2-2
abundance: few
CDR3aa: CASSVWERGVVGELFF
CDR3nt: TGTGCCAGCAGTGTCTGGGAGAGGGGGGTGGTCGGGGAGCTGTTTTTT

d_gene: -
v_gene: TRBV11-2
j_gene: TRBJ2-1
abundance: many
CDR3aa: CASSLGRDVEQFF
CDR3nt: TGTGCCAGCAGCTTAGGGCGGGACGTTGAGCAGTTCTTC

d_gene: TRBD2
v_gene: TRBV3-1
j_gene: TRBJ2-2
abundance: few
CDR3aa: CASGGLAGTGELFF
CDR3nt: TGTGCCAGCGGGGGGCTAGCGGGAACCGGGGAGCTGTTTTTT

d_gene: TRBD1
v_gene: TRBV4-2
j_gene: TRBJ1-1
abundance: -
CDR3aa: CASSQARDRLTEAFF
CDR3nt: TGCGCCAGCAGCCAAGCTCGGGACAGACTCACTGAAGCTTTCTTT

d_gene: -
v_gene: TRBV18
j_gene: TRBJ2-5
abundance: -
CDR3aa: CASSLTPPETQYF
CDR3nt: TGTGCCAGCTCACTGACCCCCCCGGAGACCCAGTACTTC

d_gene: -
v_gene: TRBV24-1
j_gene: TRBJ2-3
abundance: many
CDR3aa: CATSDPQGSDTQYF
CDR3nt: TGTGCCACCAGTGATCCTCAGGGGTCAGATACGCAGTATTTT

d_gene: TRBD1
v_gene: TRBV6-5
j_gene: TRBJ1-1
abundance: many
CDR3aa: CASSYSGQGASVLRAFF
CDR3nt: TGTGCCAGCAGTTACTCGGGACAGGGGGCGTCGGTTTTGAGGGCTTTCTTT

d_gene: -
v_gene: TRBV7-8
j_gene: TRBJ1-3
abundance: many
CDR3aa: CASRPRGFLTGNTIYF
CDR3nt: TGTGCCAGCAGACCCCGGGGTTTCCTAACCGGAAACACCATATATTTT

d_gene: TRBD1
v_gene: TRBV29-1
j_gene: TRBJ1-2
abundance: medium-sized
CDR3aa: CSVEQGDGYGYTF
CDR3nt: TGCAGCGTTGAACAGGGGGACGGGTATGGCTACACCTTC

d_gene: -
v_gene: TRBV24-1
j_gene: TRBJ1-2
abundance: few
CDR3aa: CATSDFYGTYGYTF
CDR3nt: TGTGCCACCAGTGATTTTTACGGAACCTATGGCTACACCTTC

d_gene: TRBD1
v_gene: TRBV12-5
j_gene: TRBJ2-1
abundance: few
CDR3aa: CASGFGTDPRNEQFF
CDR3nt: TGTGCTAGTGGTTTCGGGACAGACCCCCGCAATGAGCAGTTCTTC

d_gene: -
v_gene: TRBV11-1
j_gene: TRBJ2-1
abundance: -
CDR3aa: CASRPTGRNYAEQFF
CDR3nt: TGTGCCAGCAGGCCGACAGGCCGTAACTATGCTGAGCAGTTCTTC

d_gene: TRBD1
v_gene: TRBV7-2
j_gene: TRBJ1-1
abundance: -
CDR3aa: CASSFGQVNTEAFF
CDR3nt: TGTGCCAGCAGCTTCGGACAGGTGAACACTGAAGCTTTCTTT

d_gene: -
v_gene: TRBV10-2
j_gene: TRBJ2-7
abundance: many
CDR3aa: CASSGPRSPPGEQYF
CDR3nt: TGCGCCAGCAGTGGCCCGAGGAGCCCTCCGGGCGAGCAGTACTTC

d_gene: -
v_gene: TRBV5-1
j_gene: TRBJ1-1
abundance: many
CDR3aa: CASSLEGSHMNTEAFF
CDR3nt: TGCGCCAGCAGCTTGGAAGGGTCCCACATGAACACTGAAGCTTTCTTT

d_gene: TRBD2
v_gene: TRBV20-1
j_gene: TRBJ2-7
abundance: many
CDR3aa: CSARGTSGVYEQYF
CDR3nt: TGCAGTGCTAGAGGGACTAGCGGGGTCTACGAGCAGTACTTC

d_gene: -
v_gene: TRBV10-3
j_gene: TRBJ2-3
abundance: many
CDR3aa: CAISEPLTFGAHTQYF
CDR3nt: TGTGCCATCAGTGAGCCCTTAACCTTCGGGGCACATACGCAGTATTTT

d_gene: -
v_gene: TRBV13
j_gene: TRBJ2-1
abundance: many
CDR3aa: CASSSAEQFF
CDR3nt: TGTGCCAGCTCCTCGGCTGAGCAGTTCTTC

d_gene: TRBD2
v_gene: TRBV12-3/TRBV12-4
j_gene: TRBJ2-7
abundance: many
CDR3aa: CASSFFGGGTSGSGTPNEQYF
CDR3nt: TGTGCCAGCAGTTTTTTTGGTGGGGGGACTAGCGGGAGTGGTACCCCCAACGAGCAGTACTTC

d_gene: TRBD2
v_gene: TRBV7-2
j_gene: TRBJ2-3
abundance: -
CDR3aa: CASSLAERLAGSDTQYF
CDR3nt: TGTGCCAGCAGCTTAGCCGAAAGACTAGCGGGATCGGATACGCAGTATTTT

d_gene: TRBD2
v_gene: TRBV3-1
j_gene: TRBJ2-3
abundance: many
CDR3aa: CASGRSGRADTQYF
CDR3nt: TGTGCCAGCGGAAGGAGCGGGAGGGCAGATACGCAGTATTTT

d_gene: -
v_gene: TRBV13
j_gene: TRBJ1-6
abundance: many
CDR3aa: CASSNSRDWGNSPLHF
CDR3nt: TGTGCCAGCAGCAACTCCAGGGATTGGGGTAATTCACCCCTCCACTTT

d_gene: TRBD2
v_gene: TRBV20-1
j_gene: TRBJ2-1
abundance: -
CDR3aa: CSADKTSGRKNEQFF
CDR3nt: TGCAGTGCAGATAAAACTAGCGGGAGGAAAAATGAGCAGTTCTTC

d_gene: -
v_gene: TRBV5-1
j_gene: TRBJ2-3
abundance: few
CDR3aa: CASSLGEISTDTQYF
CDR3nt: TGCGCCAGCAGCTTGGGGGAAATTAGCACAGATACGCAGTATTTT

d_gene: -
v_gene: TRBV27
j_gene: TRBJ1-1
abundance: -
CDR3aa: CASTASPPLRNTEAFF
CDR3nt: TGTGCCAGCACTGCGAGCCCACCTCTAAGAAACACTGAAGCTTTCTTT

d_gene: -
v_gene: TRBV18
j_gene: TRBJ2-1
abundance: many
CDR3aa: CASSLILDNEQFF
CDR3nt: TGTGCCAGCTCACTGATTCTGGACAATGAGCAGTTCTTC